The next 23 T cell receptor beta chains were all read from a single sample in a study of T-cell reconstitution after alpha-beta-depleted transplantation in children. A TCRbeta library incorporating unique molecular identifiers was prepared. Via MiXCR, TCRdb re-called the PCR reads, giving one row per CDR3 protein. The repertoire has roughly 100,000 distinct CDR3 sequences, approximately 8.4% of them found once; the top ten carry about 7%. The input for sequencing was PBMCs from the stem cell graft donor, taken from the stem cell graft. The source is a human donor who donated a stem cell graft to a child with congenital amegakaryocytic thrombocytopenia.

There are many counts of this clonotype. This chain links TRBV29-1 with TRBJ1-1; a weak D match, TRBD1 (6 bases). Trimming cost V 6 bases and J 10 bases, with 21 bases left between them. Germline lookup yields CDR1 SQVTM and CDR2 ANQGSEA. This CDR3 comprises 13 residues. CDR3: CSVVPLQGIGAFF. The CDR3, as DNA: TGCAGCGTCGTGCCCCTACAGGGAATTGGAGCTTTCTTT.

In its sample, this clonotype was seen many times. J is TRBJ2-1 and V is TRBV5-1, with D perhaps TRBD2 (6 bases). CDR3 length equals 13 residues. Trimming took 4 bases from V and 4 from J, leaving 9 bases between them. Germline V lookup: CDR1 SGHRS, CDR2 YFSETQ. The CDR3 sequence: CASSGTSYNEQFF. The DNA of the CDR3 is TGCGCCAGCAGCGGGACTTCTTACAATGAGCAGTTCTTC.

This clonotype was detected many times. This sequence joins TRBV5-1 and TRBJ1-2, with 7 bases lining up with TRBD1. Germline CDR1 reads SGHRS; CDR2 reads YFSETQ. The V and J ends lost 4 bases and 4 bases, in that order; junction bases with no gene match: 10. The CDR3 extends over 15 amino acids. CDR3 loop: CASSPEGGLGYGYTF. CDR3 bases: TGCGCCAGCAGCCCCGAAGGGGGCCTCGGCTATGGCTACACCTTC.

At least ten counts were recorded for this clonotype. CDR3 coding DNA: TGCGCCAGCAGCCAAGTTGGGACCCATAATTCACCCCTCCACTTT. It translates to CASSQVGTHNSPLHF. The chain is built from TRBV4-1 and TRBJ1-6, with a possible D match to TRBD1 (5 bases). V was shortened by 1 base and J by 5 bases, with 9 bases between the two germline ends. The CDR3 spans 15 residues. Germline CDR1 and CDR2: MGHRA and YSYEKL.

This clonotype was seen a handful of times. The chain has TRBV5-5 and TRBJ2-7; D is possibly TRBD2 (5 bases). V lost 3 bases and J 5 bases, leaving 12 bases between the germline ends. The germline V gene has CDR1 SGHKS and CDR2 YYEKEE (reference sequence). The CDR3 contains 13 residues. The CDR3 is CASSWAPGDEQYF. The CDR3 DNA is TGTGCCAGCAGCTGGGCCCCCGGGGACGAGCAGTACTTC.

This clonotype was seen many times. The chain has TRBV27 and TRBJ1-3, with 8 bases matching TRBD1. V shed 6 bases, J shed 2 bases, and the junction held 15 bases outside the gene matches. Per the germline V gene, CDR1 is MNHEY and CDR2 is SMNVEV (reference sequence). The CDR3 is 18 residues long. CDR3 nucleotides: TGTGCCAGCAGCCCTCGGGCCACATGGACAGGGACTGGAAACACCATATATTTT. This codes for CASSPRATWTGTGNTIYF.

This clonotype showed up many times. CDR3 sequence: CASSFRGLANDYEQYF. The CDR3 DNA follows: TGTGCCAGCAGCTTCCGGGGACTAGCGAACGACTACGAGCAGTACTTC. The genes are TRBV5-5 and TRBJ2-7; 10 bases align to TRBD2. CDR3 size: 16 residues. Losses at the gene ends were 2 bases for V and 3 bases for J; bases not matched to a gene: 8. Per the germline V gene, CDR1 is SGHKS and CDR2 is YYEKEE (reference sequence). The whole variable domain, filled in from reference TRBV5-5 and TRBJ2-7, reads DAGVTQSPTHLIKTRGQQVTLRCSPISGHKSVSWYQQVLGQGPQFIFQYYEKEERGRGNFPDRFSARQFPNYSSELNVNALLLGDSALYLCASSFRGLANDYEQYFGPGTRLTVT.

This clonotype showed up many times. The chain joins TRBV6-1 to TRBJ2-3; D is uncertain. This CDR3 is built from 11 residues. V gave up 8 bases and J gave up 3 bases, with 6 bases separating them. Looked up from germline, CDR1 is MNHNS and CDR2 is SASEGT. The CDR3 DNA follows: TGTGCCAGCGAGACAACAGATACGCAGTATTTT. This sequence encodes CASETTDTQYF.

Many counts were recorded for this clonotype. CDR3 protein: CASSRDSWVWEQYF. CDR3 sequence (DNA): TGCGCCAGCAGCCGGGACAGTTGGGTTTGGGAGCAGTACTTC. J is TRBJ2-7 and V is TRBV4-1; 7 bases fit TRBD1. J lost 7 bases, V lost 4 bases, and 10 bases had no gene match. The CDR3 sequence is 14 residues long. Germline CDR1 is MGHRA and CDR2 is YSYEKL.

At least ten counts were recorded for this clonotype. The chain is built from TRBV3-1 and TRBJ1-1, with TRBD1 identical over 8 bases. The CDR3 totals 14 residues. CDR1 is LGHDT and CDR2 is YNNKEL in the germline V gene (reference sequence). V shed 4 bases, J shed 5 bases, and the junction held 6 bases outside the gene matches. The CDR3 loop reads CASSRGQGVTEAFF. In nucleotides, the CDR3 is TGTGCCAGCAGCCGCGGACAGGGTGTGACTGAAGCTTTCTTT.

In this sample, this clonotype turned up many times. The J gene is TRBJ1-1, the V gene TRBV20-1; D not resolved. Looked up from germline, CDR1 is DFQATT and CDR2 is SNEGSKA (reference sequence). Trimming removed 3 bases from V and 6 bases from J, with 23 bases in between. This CDR3 is built from 16 residues. CDR3 amino acids: CSARLLGRAGKAEAFF. The CDR3 DNA reads TGCAGTGCTAGGCTGCTCGGTCGGGCAGGAAAGGCTGAAGCTTTCTTT.

This clonotype was recorded many times. The rearrangement joins TRBV7-2 to TRBJ1-5; D is perhaps TRBD1 (6 bases). Germline assignment: CDR1 SGHTA and CDR2 FQGNSA. Trimming removed 1 base at V and 2 bases at J, with 9 bases between. The CDR3 is made up of 15 amino acids. Here the CDR3 DNA reads TGTGCCAGCAGCTTAGAAAGACAGGGCAATCAGCCCCAGCATTTT. This encodes CASSLERQGNQPQHF.

Many counts were recorded for this clonotype. The genes are TRBV12-3 or TRBV12-4 and TRBJ2-7; 8 bases fit TRBD1. The trim removed 4 bases at V and 2 bases at J, leaving 7 bases unmatched. The CDR3 runs 15 residues. The CDR3 DNA reads as TGTGCCAGCAGTTCGACCGGGACAGGCACCTACGAGCAGTACTTC. Protein product: CASSSTGTGTYEQYF.

This clonotype was found a few times. V is TRBV4-3 and J is TRBJ2-2; D is ambiguous. Germline V gene data show CDR1 as LGHNA and CDR2 as YSLEER. V gave up 0 bases and J gave up 1 base, with 3 bases separating them. This CDR3 has 14 amino acids. CDR3 residues: CASSQDRNTGELFF. CDR3 DNA sequence: TGCGCCAGCAGCCAAGATAGGAACACCGGGGAGCTGTTTTTT.

Worth noting for this clonotype: Given a much more abundant clone one base away, this may be a read error. The CDR3 sequence is CSVSRTGRMEEPFF. CDR3 coding DNA: TGCAGCGTTTCGAGGACGGGAAGGATGGAGGAACCTTTCTTT. The chain employs TRBV29-1 and TRBJ1-1, with D unclear. Trimming took off 5 bases at V and 12 bases at J, with 25 bases between the two ends. The CDR3 covers 14 residues. Germline assignment: CDR1 SQVTM and CDR2 ANQGSEA.

This clonotype showed up many times. CDR3 bases: TGCAGTGCTTGGACAGGGCAAACATACACCGGGGAGCTGTTTTTT. It is translated as CSAWTGQTYTGELFF. V and J are TRBV20-1 and TRBJ2-2, with 8 bases fitting TRBD1. The CDR3 extends over 15 amino acids. V gave up 5 bases and J gave up 3 bases; unmatched junction bases: 8. Germline lookup yields CDR1 DFQATT and CDR2 SNEGSKA (reference sequence).

This clonotype has a count of ten or more. This chain uses TRBV20-1 with TRBJ2-3; D uncertain. Trimming pared 1 base from V and 10 bases from J, leaving 6 bases between. The CDR3 contains 10 residues. Germline V lookup: CDR1 DFQATT, CDR2 SNEGSKA (reference sequence). The CDR3 protein is CSARVGAQYF. The CDR3 DNA sequence: TGCAGTGCTAGAGTTGGGGCGCAGTATTTT.

The table lists this clonotype with a few counts. The chain has TRBV18 and TRBJ1-5, with 8 bases fitting TRBD1. Trimming removed 3 bases from V and 2 bases from J; junction bases left unmatched: 6. The CDR3 has 16 amino acids. Germline CDR1 and CDR2: KGHSH and LQKENI. The CDR3 region is CASSPRPGGGNQPQHF. In nucleotides, the CDR3 is TGTGCCAGCTCACCTAGACCAGGGGGCGGCAATCAGCCCCAGCATTTT.

This clonotype was picked up many times. This rearrangement joins TRBV20-1 to TRBJ2-6, with D perhaps matching TRBD2 (6 bases). Germline CDR1 and CDR2: DFQATT and SNEGSKA (reference sequence). The V and J ends lost 3 bases and 2 bases respectively, with 11 bases between them. This CDR3 comprises 15 residues. CDR3 sequence reads: CSARPWGAGANVLTF. The CDR3 region has the DNA TGCAGTGCTAGGCCTTGGGGGGCTGGGGCCAACGTCCTGACTTTC.

The chain links TRBV30 to TRBJ2-7; D remains unclear. The CDR3 covers 15 residues. V was pared by 4 bases and J by 4 bases, with 20 bases between. Germline loops: CDR1 GTSNPN, CDR2 SVGIG (reference sequence). DNA for the CDR3: TGTGCCTGGACTGGAACGTCTAGGTGGAGTTACGAGCAGTACTTC. It yields the protein CAWTGTSRWSYEQYF.

This clonotype was seen many times. The chain is built from TRBV5-6 and TRBJ1-2; no definite D call. V lost 1 base to trimming and J lost 0 bases, with 13 bases between them. Germline CDR1 SGHDT, CDR2 YYEEEE. The CDR3 has 16 residues. This CDR3 reads CASSLRRAGPNYGYTF. CDR3 DNA sequence: TGTGCCAGCAGCTTGAGAAGGGCAGGACCTAACTATGGCTACACCTTC.

This clonotype was counted ten times or more. The genes are TRBV4-2 and TRBJ2-7, with D unclear. V lost 0 bases and J 3 bases, leaving 15 bases between the germline ends. Per the germline V gene, CDR1 is LGHNA and CDR2 is YNFKEQ. CDR3 length: 16 residues. CDR3 protein: CASSQEGRSQFYEQYF. The CDR3 DNA follows: TGTGCCAGCAGCCAAGAGGGCCGGTCTCAATTCTACGAGCAGTACTTC.

This clonotype was observed many times. The chain carries TRBV6-6 and TRBJ1-1; D may be TRBD1 (5 bases). Trimming removed 5 bases at V and 4 bases at J, with 8 bases between. CDR1 is MNHNY and CDR2 is SVGAGI in the germline V gene (reference sequence). This CDR3 region has 12 residues. In DNA, the CDR3 is TGTGCCAGCAGTCGACAGAGCACTGAAGCTTTCTTT. This gives the protein CASSRQSTEAFF.